This T cell receptor (beta chain) was sequenced during a study of vaccination effects on CD4 cells after COVID-19. Sequenced by immunoSEQ multiplex PCR; TCRdb stores in-frame clones only, minus some. This table has about 47,000 clones, roughly 72% appearing once. Germline V gene lookup returns CDR1 GTSNPN and CDR2 SVGIG (reference sequence). The CDR3 covers 13 residues. The ends were cut back, 4 bases at V and 8 bases at J, with 17 bases in the middle. CD4+ T cell isolation took place after less than 13 days of culture. Each participant received a vaccine that was either BNT162b2 or mRNA-1273, given as two doses. Points on this clone: Its target is not known.

The source of this sequence is a human donor who received a COVID-19 vaccine. The material was CD4+ T cells from PBMCs cultured without peptide, obtained after COVID-19 vaccination. V gene TRBV30 combines with J gene TRBJ1-2; perhaps TRBD1 as D (6 bases). This CDR3 reads CAWKSPGARGYTF. CDR3 DNA: TGTGCCTGGAAGTCCCCAGGGGCGAGGGGCTACACCTTC.